The sample holds many counts of the clone carrying this TCR beta chain. Its antigen is not known. The protocol attached unique molecular identifiers to individual cDNA molecules. TCRdb reprocessed the 5' RACE reads with MiXCR, giving one entry per CDR3 protein. The table lists over 25,000 distinct CDR3 sequences, 5.5% to 8% of them singletons, with 4% to 5% in the top ten. The data were taken from a study of early T cells in non-severe SARS-CoV-2 infection. About the study: Whole-blood bulk RNA, unsorted, was sequenced, and chains were unpaired. The study's findings and limits: There was a bias toward anti-spike CD8 responses in VDJdb matching, which missed private and CD4 specificities.

The sample comprised whole blood. The TCR sequence derives from an adult who was a healthcare worker with PCR-confirmed SARS-CoV-2 infection or an uninfected control (not recorded which).

CDR3 amino acids: CSGDQGIYGYTF. In DNA, the CDR3 is TGCAGTGGAGATCAGGGAATCTATGGCTACACCTTC. The chain is built from TRBV20-1 and TRBJ1-2; TRBD1 might be the D (5 bases). Trimming pared 7 bases from V and 4 bases from J, leaving 13 bases between. This CDR3 is 12 amino acids long. Germline lookup yields CDR1 DFQATT and CDR2 SNEGSKA (reference sequence).